The sample holds one count of the clone carrying this T cell receptor (beta chain). The antigen is not known. This specimen belongs to a study of OX40 agonist ivuxolimab in advanced cancers. In the study overall: Patients received ivuxolimab, an intravenous treatment, every 2 weeks at 0.01 to 10 mg/kg. General observations from the study: Among some nonresponders, normalized T-cell clonal expansion was also low. In general, CD8+ T cells held more expanded clones than CD4+ did, on average.

The V end lost 0 bases, the J end lost 1 base, and 7 bases lay between the germline ends. The CDR3 is 14 residues long. Germline V gives CDR1 SGHRS, CDR2 YFSETQ. Data came from immunoSEQ multiplex PCR; TCRdb stores just in-frame clones and leaves some out. Seen here are 65,000 to 95,000 clones, 92% observed once, and the top ten hold 0.53%. This clonotype was sampled from an adult with an advanced solid tumor such as melanoma, head and neck, liver or kidney cancer. The sequences come from CD4+ or CD8+ T cells sorted from blood, collected in a trial of the OX40 agonist ivuxolimab. This sequence joins TRBV5-1 and TRBJ2-5; no clear D. The CDR3 loop reads CASSLGGVQETQYF. DNA of the CDR3: TGCGCCAGCAGCTTGGGAGGTGTCCAAGAGACCCAGTACTTC.